What follows is one T cell receptor (beta chain) and its context. Authors' methods: Quantification of nucleated cells was approximated via reference gene primer amplification. This table comes from immunoSEQ multiplex PCR, and its TCRdb copy is limited to in-frame clones, with some not included. Clone size and the V and J calls come from that table; the DNA yielded D and trimming. The sample includes 80,000 to 100,000 clones, about 90% of them seen just once. This CDR3 comprises 13 residues. J gave up 3 bases and V 6 bases, and 1 base lay outside the gene matches. This sample was included in a study of blood T cell repertoires in COVID-19. Study background: Some COVID-19 samples were acute and others convalescent; all came from the United States, Italy and Spain. The analysed material was cDNA or gDNA that came from T cells, B-cell-depleted T cells, or PBMCs.

The sequence was obtained from a human donor in a cohort sampled during active COVID-19. Sequenced: peripheral blood. The rearrangement uses TRBV12-3 or TRBV12-4 and TRBJ1-2; 10 nucleotides match TRBD1. The chain's CDR3 is CASRDRGYYGYTF. The CDR3 nucleotides are TGTGCCAGCAGGGACAGGGGGTACTATGGCTACACCTTC.